This TCR beta chain stems from a study of cytomegalovirus exposure and HLA in healthy donors (dated by TCRdb to about 2017). With respect to the entire study: An earlier analysis of a few hundred of the donors reported 276 Gb of sequence data and around 120 million unique TCR beta sequences obtained from approximately 180 million T cells. Because of strong linkage in the cohort, four to six DR-DQ haplotypes were treated as single units for association and clustering. The aim of the study was to test whether cataloging public T cell receptors could identify signatures of past pathogen exposure. Donor age, sex, ethnicity and CMV serostatus were collected together with the repertoire data. Class I and class II HLA loci were covered by the typing at four-digit resolution. Among 398 genotyped donors of the cohort, an average of approximately 240,000 unique TCR beta nucleotide sequences was sequenced per donor, of which roughly 18% were non-productive. An earlier analysis of around 580 of the donors used high-throughput TCR beta sequencing to judge whether each TCR beta V gene segment behaved as functional or pseudogenic. Typing coverage varied by locus: about 629-630 donors for A, B, C, DRB1 and DQB1; about 520 for DQA1; about 590 for DPA1; around 490 for DPB1. The study combined high-throughput TCR immunosequencing, statistical association of individual TCRs with disease status, and machine learning to predict cytomegalovirus infection status. An early release that covered approximately 600 HLA-typed donors contained around 300 gigabases of sequencing data and about 84 million unique TCR sequences. The study profiled the T cell repertoires of hundreds of subjects by immunosequencing and related them to cytomegalovirus serostatus. The genetic ancestry cluster associated with self-reported Caucasian donors included around four fifths of the roughly 380 genotyped donors. In a later genetic analysis, genome-wide SNP genotypes for about 65% of the roughly 700 donors were used, and that subset was treated as a discovery cohort. Besides the first cohort of 550 to 750 subjects, a separate validation cohort made up of 90 to 150 different subjects was used. Every discovery cohort repertoire had been produced on one sequencing platform. Rather than drawing on any new phenotypic data, the later analysis identified candidate immune exposures from TCR beta sequences and the way those sequences occurred across donors. In a later analysis, previously published TCR beta repertoires from hundreds of donors were re-analyzed and high-resolution HLA genotyping was added so that TCR occurrence patterns could be studied.

About this clone itself: Its antigen is not yet known. Base-call qualities are not available, and no considerably larger clone is one nucleotide away.

The paper's findings and limits, for the study overall: At a false discovery rate of 0.05, a later analysis linked under 20,000 TCR beta sequences to specific HLA alleles. In a later analysis, several top co-occurrence clusters were reported to appear linked to parvovirus B19, influenza, CMV and Epstein-Barr virus. Assigning TCR associations to individual alleles was difficult when HLA alleles, especially DR and DQ, strongly co-occurred. Because HLA typing was missing for some donors at each locus, association tests included only the typed subset. Most TCR sequences were seen in very few donors, while some public TCRs were found in many individuals. Sequencing depth was assumed to be roughly uniform across donors in the presence/absence analyses, though that assumption may not hold. In a later analysis, HLA-associated TCR beta chains showed more clonal expansion and lower generation probabilities than non-associated chains that were equally common. Linkage disequilibrium might explain the correlated functional status among segregating V segments, but an unknown experimental factor could not be excluded. In a later analysis, TCR association rates were found to vary across HLA loci, with the most associated TCRs seen for DRB1 alleles and the fewest for HLA-C alleles. In a later genetic analysis, a missense DCLRE1C variant was associated with V-gene and J-gene trimming of TCR beta chains, and the association was replicated in an independent cohort. A further reported finding was that TCR beta sequences accurately predicted the HLA-A and HLA-B alleles for most subjects in the first cohort. Three of the identified cytomegalovirus-associated TCR beta chains were confirmed in vitro to be specific for cytomegalovirus antigens. In an earlier analysis of fewer than 700 of the donors, most TCR beta V segments appeared in productive rearrangements about 90% or about 30% of the time, broadly matching IMGT annotations. Because counts were too low, seventeen rarely observed V segments, including chromosome 9 orphons, were excluded from the earlier analysis of 587 of the donors. Cytomegalovirus status was reported to be diagnosed by the classifier with high specificity and sensitivity in both the original and validation cohorts. The study gave a list of roughly 150 TCR beta chains associated with cytomegalovirus. CMV serostatus was the only immune exposure information available for the cohort. Most CMV-associated TCR beta chains appeared to be HLA-restricted in a later analysis, and the HLA associations seemed to be driven largely by CMV exposure. Some IMGT-functional V segments, including TRBV6-2 and TRBV6-3, could not be distinguished by the 87-base-pair reads and were therefore excluded. Compared with the roughly 600-donor mean, donors in an Asian-associated ancestry cluster had fewer N-insertions in productive TCRs, according to a later genetic analysis. It was suggested by the authors that the approach could potentially be generalized to other disease states and immunological phenotypes. Only TCR beta chains were sequenced in this cohort, and the absence of alpha or paired-chain data limited detectable features. A cluster of highly shared sequence variants was judged likely to be a technical artifact of the sequencing pipeline.

The protocol used for the library was the immunoSEQ multiplex PCR assay. For the multiplex PCR, a mixture combining 60 forward primers for TCR Vbeta segments and 13 reverse primers for TCR Jbeta segments was used. The CDR3 region of rearranged TCR beta genes was amplified from genomic DNA with a multiplex PCR assay. The Illumina HiSeq System was used to sequence the amplified TCR beta libraries as 87-base-pair reads. As for the original processing: In a later analysis, 80 million or so unique TCR beta chains were counted across the roughly 610 repertoires, and around 10 million of these chains were shared by at least two donors. Raw reads were error-corrected and collapsed into unique sequences with a nearest-neighbor algorithm that merged closely related sequences to remove PCR and sequencing errors. To assign V, D and J gene segments, CDR3 sequences were aligned to IMGT reference sequences. For a sequence to be retained, a match of at least six nucleotides to both a V gene segment and a J gene segment was required. A rearrangement counted as productive if the CDR3 had no stop codons and remained in frame with V and J, and every other rearrangement counted as non-productive. CDR3 was defined by IMGT convention, running from the second conserved V-encoded cysteine to the conserved J-encoded phenylalanine. In an earlier analysis of roughly 580 of the donors, sequences lacking an unambiguous match to a single V gene segment were excluded. In an earlier analysis of 450 to 700 of the donors, V segments were called functional above 56.7% productive rearrangements and were called segregating when the between-donor standard deviation exceeded 5%. A statistical classification framework was built to diagnose cytomegalovirus status from the catalog of TCR beta chain sequences. In a later analysis, V and J genes were assigned by comparing TCR nucleotide sequences against IMGT/GENE-DB human TR gene sequences. The TCRdist pipeline was used in a later analysis to assign CDR3 sequences and most-parsimonious VDJ recombination scenarios. A later analysis defined each TCR beta chain by its CDR3 amino acid sequence plus V-gene family, and excluded reads lacking a unique V-gene family. In a later analysis, some 600 highly shared, low-generation-probability nucleotide sequences were removed to address suspected cross-contamination and a sequencing artifact. In a later analysis, a clonal expansion index for each public chain was calculated from normalized within-repertoire ranks of inferred template counts. In a later analysis, generation probabilities were computed with a VDJ recombination model fitted to out-of-frame rearrangements, and the resulting probabilities were checked against IGoR. A later analysis scored TCR-TCR, TCR-HLA and TCR-CMV co-occurrence with hypergeometric tests, applying a repertoire-size bias correction to TCR pairs. To estimate false discovery rates, a later analysis permuted the HLA or CMV assignments 20 times. In a later analysis, co-occurring TCRs were grouped using DBSCAN, with TCRdist sequence similarity added in when clustering inside HLA-allele-positive subsets. Repertoires with fewer than 30,000 or more than 120,000 public chains, plus five repertoires with anomalous nucleotide sharing, were excluded from co-occurrence clustering. TCRdb obtained this table from immuneACCESS and retained in-frame rearrangements with V and J assigned. These tables miss some clones; where compared with another copy, unresolved V genes account for less than half of the shortfall, and the remainder is unexplained. The V and J calls and clone size come from that table; D and trimming were worked out from the DNA. A total of 150,000 or so clones appear in this sample, around four fifths of them only once. The ten largest clones capture approximately 1.9% of the sample.

The CDR3 has 15 amino acids, counting the end cysteine and phenylalanine. Only the CDR3 region is kept as DNA, spanning 45 bases read in frame from base 1. The V end loses 4 bases and the J end loses 4 bases, and a stretch of 16 bases separates them. Based on the germline V gene, the CDR1 and CDR2 sequences are SGHDT and YYEEEE. The cohort consisted of hundreds of healthy bone marrow donors. Cohort members were all nominally healthy when sampled, although unrecorded immune exposures were likely present. The donor was CMV seronegative and was included in the group of 352 seronegative cohort members. A peripheral blood sample was collected from each donor, and TCR beta sequencing was performed on peripheral blood mononuclear cells. The Qiagen DNeasy Blood Extraction Kit was used to extract genomic DNA from the blood cell samples.

The chain employs TRBV5-6 and TRBJ2-3, with the D gene uncertain. Material for sequencing was PBMCs. The receptor was derived from a man in his late teens or twenties in good health and CMV-seronegative. The CDR3 has the sequence CASSPAAKIADTQYF. The DNA is TGTGCCAGCAGCCCGGCAGCGAAGATAGCAGATACGCAGTATTTT.